A single sample gave rise to the 20 T cell receptor beta chains below, sequenced in a study of glioma-infiltrating T cells. Using RNA template, CDR3s of TCR alpha and beta were amplified with iRepertoire arm-PCR. TCRdb itself ran the multiplex PCR reads through MiXCR, one entry per CDR3 protein. Of some 22,000 distinct CDR3 sequences listed, around 23% are singletons. The specimen was glioma tissue, nonneoplastic brain tissue, or PBMCs (not recorded which). These receptors originate from a human donor with low-grade glioma or glioblastoma, undergoing nonglioma brain surgery, or in good health (not recorded which).

This clonotype came up many times. This chain links TRBV7-9 with TRBJ1-1; D possibly corresponds to TRBD1 (6 bases). Germline assignment: CDR1 SEHNR and CDR2 FQNEAQ (reference sequence). The CDR3 is 12 amino acids. V lost 3 bases, J lost 11 bases, and 13 bases lay in between. CDR3 loop: CASSFKEGEAFF. CDR3 nucleotides: TGTGCCAGCAGCTTCAAGGAGGGGGAGGCTTTCTTT.

As for this clonotype: A much larger clone is a single base away; this may be a read error. The chain employs TRBV7-2 and TRBJ2-7, with D possibly matching TRBD1 (6 bases). CDR1 is SGHTA, CDR2 FQGNSA, per germline. The CDR3 is made up of 15 amino acids. CDR3 loop: CASSFEGTRVYEQCF. CDR3 sequence (DNA): TGTGCCAGCAGCTTCGAGGGGACAAGAGTGTACGAGCAGTGCTTC.

By sample share, this clonotype is medium-sized. This chain uses TRBV7-3 with TRBJ2-2; D ambiguous. The CDR3 is 14 residues long. V lost 7 bases to trimming and J lost 3 bases, with 12 bases between them. The V gene's germline CDR1 is SGHTA and CDR2 FQGTGA. The CDR3, as DNA: TGTGCCAGCAAAGCAGACTCCTACACCGGGGAGCTGTTTTTT. Translated: CASKADSYTGELFF.

This clonotype was recorded a few times. The V gene is TRBV4-3, the J gene TRBJ2-7, with D tentatively TRBD2 (6 bases). The CDR3 is 13 residues long. The germline V and J ends were trimmed by 1 base and 2 bases, with 6 bases remaining between them. Germline values: CDR1 LGHNA, CDR2 YSLEER. The CDR3 bases are TGCGCCAGCAGCCAAGGGAGGGCCTACGAGCAGTACTTC. It yields the protein CASSQGRAYEQYF.

Sample share makes this clonotype medium-sized (0.01 to 0.1%). V usage is TRBV28 and J usage is TRBJ2-3; tentatively, D is TRBD1 (5 bases). The germline gives CDR1 MDHEN, CDR2 SYDVKM. This CDR3 is built from 12 residues. V shed 8 bases and J shed 5 bases, with 11 bases lying between them. Written as DNA, the CDR3 is TGTGCCAGCTTTGACAGACAAGATACGCAGTATTTT. The encoded protein is CASFDRQDTQYF.

This clonotype was observed at least ten times. V and J are TRBV7-2 and TRBJ2-1; 12 bases align to TRBD2. The V gene end was trimmed by 6 bases and the J gene end by 8 bases; junction bases not matched to a gene: 8. This CDR3 has 15 residues. CDR1 and CDR2 from the germline V gene are SGHTA and FQGNSA. The CDR3 here is CASSSSSGGAYEQFF. CDR3 coding DNA: TGTGCCAGCAGTTCCTCTAGCGGGGGGGCGTATGAGCAGTTCTTC.

DNA of the CDR3: TGTGCCAGCGGGGCCGGGACAGGGAACGTCGGCTACACCTTC. Translated: CASGAGTGNVGYTF. The chain combines TRBV28 with TRBJ1-2; 9 nucleotides agree with TRBD1. Per the germline V gene, CDR1 is MDHEN and CDR2 is SYDVKM. This CDR3 region has 14 residues. The junction had 12 bases not matched to a gene; V was cut back by 8 bases and J by 8 bases.

This clonotype came up many times. This chain uses TRBV7-3 with TRBJ1-1; TRBD1 matches at 7 bases. This CDR3 spans 13 amino acids. Losses at the gene ends were 5 bases for V and 2 bases for J; bases not matched to a gene: 2. The V gene's germline CDR1 is SGHTA and CDR2 FQGTGA. The CDR3, as DNA: TGTGCCAGCAGCCGGGACAGTAACACTGAAGCTTTCTTT. Its translation is CASSRDSNTEAFF.

This clonotype was found many times. V is TRBV4-3 and J is TRBJ2-3; perhaps TRBD2 as D (5 bases). The CDR3 extends over 15 amino acids. The germline V gene has CDR1 LGHNA and CDR2 YSLEER. Deletions cut 1 base from V and 5 bases from J, with 13 bases between. CDR3 sequence reads: CASSQGYGDGDTQYF. CDR3 nucleotides: TGCGCCAGCAGCCAAGGTTACGGGGATGGAGATACGCAGTATTTT.

The table lists this clonotype with many counts. A single base separates this from a much larger clone, so it may be a read error. The V and J genes are TRBV7-9 and TRBJ2-3, with TRBD2 identical over 8 bases. Germline CDR1 and CDR2: SEHNR and FQNEAQ (reference sequence). The CDR3 consists of 17 residues. The CDR3 DNA is TGTGCCCGCAGCCCACTCACAGGAGCGGGGGTGCCAGATACGCAGTATTTT. Translated, it gives CARSPLTGAGVPDTQYF.

In its sample, this clonotype was seen many times. J is TRBJ2-7 and V is TRBV28; 7 bases are a match to TRBD1. The V and J ends lost 8 bases and 3 bases, in that order; junction bases with no gene match: 4. The CDR3 is 12 amino acids. Germline CDR1 MDHEN, CDR2 SYDVKM. The CDR3: CASRDSRYEQYF. CDR3 nucleotides: TGTGCCAGCCGGGACAGTCGCTACGAGCAGTACTTC. Using reference TRBV28 and TRBJ2-7 for the parts outside the CDR3, the full variable domain is DVKVTQSSRYLVKRTGEKVFLECVQDMDHENMFWYRQDPGLGLRLIYFSYDVKMKEKGDIPEGYSVSREKKERFSLILESASTNQTSMYLCASRDSRYEQYFGPGTRLTVT.

This clonotype was seen at least ten times. This chain uses TRBV27 with TRBJ1-2; D is unresolved. Germline V gives CDR1 MNHEY, CDR2 SMNVEV (reference sequence). The V and J ends lost 5 bases and 2 bases respectively, with 6 bases between them. The CDR3 length is 12 residues. For the CDR3, the DNA is TGTGCCAGCAGTCCGTCGAACTATGGCTACACCTTC. Amino acids: CASSPSNYGYTF.

As to this clonotype: The junction differs from germline at one of its ends, possibly a read error. This chain joins TRBV7-9 and TRBJ1-6, with D perhaps TRBD1 (5 bases). CDR1 and CDR2 (germline): SEHNR, FQNEAQ (reference sequence). CDR3 length: 15 amino acids. The CDR3 coding sequence is TGTGCCAGCAGCCTCCAGGGTGTAGGGAATTCACCCATCCACTTT. This codes for CASSLQGVGNSPIHF.

There are many counts of this clonotype. This chain's CDR3 is CASSPGGAPRYNEQFF. For the CDR3, the DNA is TGTGCCAGCAGCCCCGGGGGAGCGCCTAGATACAATGAGCAGTTCTTC. This chain links TRBV7-9 with TRBJ2-1, with a weak D call TRBD2 (6 bases). The CDR3 is made up of 16 amino acids. Germline-derived CDR1 and CDR2 are SEHNR and FQNEAQ (reference sequence). Deletions cut 5 bases from V and 4 bases from J, with 18 bases between.

This clonotype has ten or more counts. This chain connects TRBV7-6 to TRBJ1-6; D remains unclear. Germline V gene lookup returns CDR1 SGHVS and CDR2 FNYEAQ. CDR3 length equals 13 residues. Between the trimmed V and J ends, which lost 1 base and 9 bases, there was a span of 7 bases. The CDR3 loop reads CASSLEGRSPLHF. Written as DNA, the CDR3 is TGTGCCAGCAGCTTAGAGGGCCGTTCACCCCTCCACTTT.

This clonotype was seen at least ten times. CDR3 protein: CASSPSSGNTIYF. The CDR3 DNA sequence: TGTGCCAGCAGTCCTTCCTCTGGAAACACCATATATTTT. The rearrangement uses TRBV6-1 and TRBJ1-3; no firm D call. Germline assignment: CDR1 MNHNS and CDR2 SASEGT. V was cut by 5 bases and J by 0 bases, with 5 bases left in between. The CDR3 length is 13 residues.

On this clonotype itself: This could be a read error, since a much larger clone is one nucleotide away. The chain combines TRBV6-6 with TRBJ1-6; perhaps TRBD1 as D (6 bases). The CDR3 runs to 16 residues. CDR1 is MNHNY, CDR2 SVGAGI, per germline (reference sequence). The CDR3 protein is CASSYSDSSHNSPLHF. The CDR3 nucleotides read TGTGCCAGCAGTTACTCGGACAGCTCCCATAATTCACCCCTCCACTTT.

This clonotype was observed once. No conserved phenylalanine or tryptophan is present at the end of the CDR3, so a read error is the likely explanation. DNA for the CDR3: TGCAGTGCTAGTCGACTAAATACGCAGTATGTT. Translation: CSASRLNTQYV. V usage is TRBV20-1 and J usage is TRBJ2-3; perhaps TRBD2 as D (5 bases). This CDR3 region has 11 residues. Per the germline V gene, CDR1 is DFQATT and CDR2 is SNEGSKA (reference sequence). V lost 3 bases and J lost 7, with 8 bases in between.

This clonotype was detected ten times or more. The chain uses TRBV20-1 and TRBJ1-5; 9 nucleotides agree with TRBD1. Germline trimming cut 5 bases from V and 8 bases from J; bases unmatched to any gene: 19. CDR3 length: 17 amino acids. Germline assignment: CDR1 DFQATT and CDR2 SNEGSKA (reference sequence). The CDR3 loop is CSALRDRDHPDIKPQHF. The CDR3 bases are TGCAGTGCTCTCCGGGACAGGGACCATCCGGATATCAAGCCCCAGCATTTT.

The chain couples TRBV4-2 to TRBJ2-3; TRBD2 matches at 11 bases. Germline assignment: CDR1 LGHNA and CDR2 YNFKEQ. The CDR3 runs to 19 residues. The junction had 9 bases not matched to a gene; V was cut back by 1 base and J by 0 bases. The CDR3 DNA reads as TGTGCCAGCAGCCAAGCCTATACTAGCGGGGGAATAAGCACAGATACGCAGTATTTT. Translation: CASSQAYTSGGISTDTQYF.